This TCR beta chain derives from a study of human T cells and chemical hapten exposure. Study as a whole: Patients, largely female, had alopecia areata, totalis or universalis.

CDR1 is MNHNS, CDR2 SASEGT, per germline. The CDR3 is made up of 14 amino acids. Trimming at V came to 3 bases and at J to 2 bases, leaving 1 base not matched to a gene. The table lists this clonotype with a few counts. Each CDR3 protein gets one entry after TCRdb re-called the RACE reads with MiXCR. The top ten hold 7.5% to 9% of the sample, which has just under 350,000 distinct CDR3 sequences, 5.5% to 8% seen once. The time point is: patch test 1, 2 weeks after DPC sensitization. The treatment is: therapeutic diphenylcyclopropenone sensitization with weekly scalp DPC. Unfractionated whole blood was the source from which total RNA was extracted.

This specimen was whole blood, taken in connection with sensitization to the hapten diphenylcyclopropenone (DPC). The V call is TRBV6-1, the J call TRBJ2-3; TRBD1 matches at 8 bases. This clonotype was obtained from a woman between 18 and 30 years old with alopecia areata. Some clones in this sample may be carry-over from other donors' samples. CDR3 in DNA: TGTGCCAGCAGTGAGACAGGGGCCACAGATACGCAGTATTTT. Protein: CASSETGATDTQYF.